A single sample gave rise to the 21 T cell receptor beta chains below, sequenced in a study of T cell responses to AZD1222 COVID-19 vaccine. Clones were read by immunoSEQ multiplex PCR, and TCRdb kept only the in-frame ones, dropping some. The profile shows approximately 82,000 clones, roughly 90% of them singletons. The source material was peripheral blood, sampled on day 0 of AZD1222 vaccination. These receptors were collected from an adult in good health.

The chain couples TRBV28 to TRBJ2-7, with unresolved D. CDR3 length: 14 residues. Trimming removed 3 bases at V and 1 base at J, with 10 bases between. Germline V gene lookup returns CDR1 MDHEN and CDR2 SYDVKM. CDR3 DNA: TGTGCCAGCAGTTTGGAACAGCGATCCTACGAGCAGTACTTC. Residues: CASSLEQRSYEQYF.

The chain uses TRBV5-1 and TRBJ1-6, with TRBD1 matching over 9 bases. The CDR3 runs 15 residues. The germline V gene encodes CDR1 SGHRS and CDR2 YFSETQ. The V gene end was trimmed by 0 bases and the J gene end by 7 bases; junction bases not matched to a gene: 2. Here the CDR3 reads CASSLVQGANSPLHF. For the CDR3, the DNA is TGCGCCAGCAGCTTGGTACAGGGGGCGAATTCACCCCTCCACTTT.

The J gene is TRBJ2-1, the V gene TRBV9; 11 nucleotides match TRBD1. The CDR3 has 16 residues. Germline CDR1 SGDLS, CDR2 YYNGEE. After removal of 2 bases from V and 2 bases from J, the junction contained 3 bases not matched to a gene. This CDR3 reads CASSVGQGAAYNEQFF. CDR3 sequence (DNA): TGTGCCAGCAGCGTTGGACAGGGGGCGGCCTACAATGAGCAGTTCTTC. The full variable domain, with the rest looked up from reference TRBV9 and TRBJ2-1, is DSGVTQTPKHLITATGQRVTLRCSPRSGDLSVYWYQQSLDQGLQFLIQYYNGEERAKGNILERFSAQQFPDLHSELNLSSLELGDSALYFCASSVGQGAAYNEQFFGPGTRLTVL.

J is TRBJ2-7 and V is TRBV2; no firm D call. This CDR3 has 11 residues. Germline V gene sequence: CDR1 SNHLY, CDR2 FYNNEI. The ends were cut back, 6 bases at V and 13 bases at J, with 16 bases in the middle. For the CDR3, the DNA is TGTGCCAGCAGCCCCGGGTTGTCAATATACTTC. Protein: CASSPGLSIYF.

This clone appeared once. CDR3 coding DNA: TGTGCCAGCAGTTACTCCACGGGGGGGGACTATGGCTACACCTTC. It specifies CASSYSTGGDYGYTF. The chain combines TRBV6-5 with TRBJ1-2, with D possibly TRBD1 on 5 matching bases. The germline gives CDR1 MNHEY, CDR2 SVGAGI. The CDR3 spans 15 residues. V shed 0 bases and J shed 3 bases, with 11 bases lying between them.

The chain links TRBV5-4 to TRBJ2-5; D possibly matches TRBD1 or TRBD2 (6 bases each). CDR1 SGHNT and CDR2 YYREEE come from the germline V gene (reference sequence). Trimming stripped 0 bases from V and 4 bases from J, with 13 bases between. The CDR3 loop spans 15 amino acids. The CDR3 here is CASSLDGGLVETQYF. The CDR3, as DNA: TGTGCCAGCAGCTTGGATGGGGGGCTCGTAGAGACCCAGTACTTC. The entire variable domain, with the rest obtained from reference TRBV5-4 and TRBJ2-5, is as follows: ETGVTQSPTHLIKTRGQQVTLRCSSQSGHNTVSWYQQALGQGPQFIFQYYREEENGRGNFPPRFSGLQFPNYSSELNVNALELDDSALYLCASSLDGGLVETQYFGPGTRLLVL.

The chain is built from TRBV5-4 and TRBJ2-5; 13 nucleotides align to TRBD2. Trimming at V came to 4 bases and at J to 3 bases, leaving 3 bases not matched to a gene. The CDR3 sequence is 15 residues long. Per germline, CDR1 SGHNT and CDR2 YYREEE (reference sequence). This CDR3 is CASSQTSGGKETQYF. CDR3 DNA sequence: TGTGCCAGCAGCCAGACTAGCGGGGGGAAAGAGACCCAGTACTTC.

CDR3 nucleotide sequence: TGTGCCAGCAGTGCCCCCCCGGGACAGGGGGCAGCAATACAAGAGACCCAGTACTTC. Its translation: CASSAPPGQGAAIQETQYF. This chain links TRBV28 with TRBJ2-5; 12 bases line up with TRBD1. CDR3 length: 19 residues. CDR1 MDHEN and CDR2 SYDVKM come from the germline V gene. V shed 5 bases, J shed 2 bases, and the junction held 15 bases outside the gene matches.

CDR3 sequence (DNA): TGTGCCAGCAGCCACAGTCCTGAGAACGAGCAGTACTTC. Translation gives CASSHSPENEQYF. The chain links TRBV3-1 (or the pseudogene TRBV3-2) to TRBJ2-7; D unresolved. Trimming stripped 3 bases from V and 5 bases from J, with 11 bases between. Germline CDR1 reads LGHDT; CDR2 reads YNNKEL (reference sequence). The CDR3 totals 13 residues.

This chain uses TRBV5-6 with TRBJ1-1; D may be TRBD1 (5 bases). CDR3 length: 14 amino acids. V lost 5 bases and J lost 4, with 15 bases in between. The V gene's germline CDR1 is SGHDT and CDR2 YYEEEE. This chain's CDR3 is CASSFDGGGTEAFF. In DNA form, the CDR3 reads TGTGCCAGCAGTTTCGACGGGGGAGGCACTGAAGCTTTCTTT.

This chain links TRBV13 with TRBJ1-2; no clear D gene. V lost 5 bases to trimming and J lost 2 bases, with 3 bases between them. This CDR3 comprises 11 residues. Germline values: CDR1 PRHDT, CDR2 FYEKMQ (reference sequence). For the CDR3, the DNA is TGTGCCAGCAGCCAAAACTATGGCTACACCTTC. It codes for CASSQNYGYTF.

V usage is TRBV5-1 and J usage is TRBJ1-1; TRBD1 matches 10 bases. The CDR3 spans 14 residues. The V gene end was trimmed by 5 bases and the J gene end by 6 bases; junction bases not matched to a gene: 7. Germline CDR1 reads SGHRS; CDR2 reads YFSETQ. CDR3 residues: CASRGGQGSPEAFF. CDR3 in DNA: TGCGCCAGCAGGGGGGGACAGGGGAGCCCTGAAGCTTTCTTT.

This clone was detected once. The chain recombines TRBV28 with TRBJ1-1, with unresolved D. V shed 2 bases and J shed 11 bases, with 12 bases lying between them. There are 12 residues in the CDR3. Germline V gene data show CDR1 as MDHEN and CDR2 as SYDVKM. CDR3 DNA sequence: TGTGCCAGCAGTTTAACAGAGCCCATGGCTTTCTTT. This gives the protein CASSLTEPMAFF.

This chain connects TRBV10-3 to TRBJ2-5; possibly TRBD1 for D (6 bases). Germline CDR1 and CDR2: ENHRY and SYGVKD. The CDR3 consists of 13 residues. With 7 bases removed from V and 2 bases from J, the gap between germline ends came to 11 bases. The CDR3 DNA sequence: TGTGCCATCACCCGGGACATACAAGAGACCCAGTACTTC. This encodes CAITRDIQETQYF.

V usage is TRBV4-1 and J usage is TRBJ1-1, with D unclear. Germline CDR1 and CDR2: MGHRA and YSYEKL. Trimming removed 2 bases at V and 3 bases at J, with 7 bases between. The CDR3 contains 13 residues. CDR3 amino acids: CASSQTWDTEAFF. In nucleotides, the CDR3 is TGCGCCAGCAGCCAAACATGGGACACTGAAGCTTTCTTT.

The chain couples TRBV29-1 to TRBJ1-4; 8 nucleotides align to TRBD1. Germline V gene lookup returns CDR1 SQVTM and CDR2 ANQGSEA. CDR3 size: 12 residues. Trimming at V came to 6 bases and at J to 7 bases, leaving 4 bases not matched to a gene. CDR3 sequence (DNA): TGCAGCGTGCGACAGGGGAGTGAAAAACTGTTTTTT. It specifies CSVRQGSEKLFF.

The CDR3 protein is CASSPDRLYGYTF. Written as DNA, the CDR3 is TGTGCCAGCTCGCCCGACAGGCTTTATGGCTACACCTTC. This chain connects TRBV18 to TRBJ1-2; weak D call: TRBD1 (6 bases). Between the trimmed V and J ends, which lost 6 bases and 5 bases, there was a span of 13 bases. The CDR3 is 13 residues long. Germline V gives CDR1 KGHSH, CDR2 LQKENI.

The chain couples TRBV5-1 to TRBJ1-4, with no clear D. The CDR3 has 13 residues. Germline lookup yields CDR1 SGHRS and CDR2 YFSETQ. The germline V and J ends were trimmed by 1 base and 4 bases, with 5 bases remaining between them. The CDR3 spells CASSLTGNEKLFF. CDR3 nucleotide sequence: TGCGCCAGCAGCTTGACGGGTAATGAAAAACTGTTTTTT.

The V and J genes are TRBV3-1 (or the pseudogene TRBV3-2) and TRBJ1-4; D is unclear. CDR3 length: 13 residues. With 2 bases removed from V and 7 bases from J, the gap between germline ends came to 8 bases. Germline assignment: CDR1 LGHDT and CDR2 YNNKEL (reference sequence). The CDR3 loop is CASSQRGFEKLFF. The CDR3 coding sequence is TGTGCCAGCAGCCAAAGAGGGTTTGAAAAACTGTTTTTT.

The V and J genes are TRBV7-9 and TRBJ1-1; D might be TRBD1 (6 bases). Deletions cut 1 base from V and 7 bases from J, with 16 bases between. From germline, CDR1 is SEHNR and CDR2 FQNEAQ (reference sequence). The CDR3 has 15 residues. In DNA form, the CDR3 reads TGTGCCAGCAGCTTAGAAACCGGGACAATAGGTGAAGCTTTCTTT. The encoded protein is CASSLETGTIGEAFF.

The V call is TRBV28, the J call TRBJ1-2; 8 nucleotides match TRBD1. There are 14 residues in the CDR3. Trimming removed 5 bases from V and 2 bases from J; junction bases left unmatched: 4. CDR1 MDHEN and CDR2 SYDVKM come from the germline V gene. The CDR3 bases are TGTGCCAGCAGTCCAGGGGGCCGGAACTATGGCTACACCTTC. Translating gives CASSPGGRNYGYTF.